The sequence of this T cell receptor (beta chain) was determined in a study of post-analysis software for immune sequencing data. Unique molecular identifiers were built into the TCR beta cDNA libraries. TCRdb independently ran MiXCR on the PCR reads; one entry per CDR3 protein. This table has approximately 770,000 distinct CDR3 sequences, more than 45% appearing once. The origin of this receptor is a girl between 5 and 17 years old with multiple sclerosis. Source material: blood.

CDR3 nucleotide sequence: TGCAGTGCCTCTACGAGTAGAACCGGGCGATACGAGCAGTACTTC. Protein sequence: CSASTSRTGRYEQYF. The chain combines TRBV20-1 with TRBJ2-4; D is uncertain. TRBJ2-7 explains the end of the DNA better; the J call may be wrong. CDR1 and CDR2 (germline): DFQATT, SNEGSKA (reference sequence). There are 15 residues in the CDR3.